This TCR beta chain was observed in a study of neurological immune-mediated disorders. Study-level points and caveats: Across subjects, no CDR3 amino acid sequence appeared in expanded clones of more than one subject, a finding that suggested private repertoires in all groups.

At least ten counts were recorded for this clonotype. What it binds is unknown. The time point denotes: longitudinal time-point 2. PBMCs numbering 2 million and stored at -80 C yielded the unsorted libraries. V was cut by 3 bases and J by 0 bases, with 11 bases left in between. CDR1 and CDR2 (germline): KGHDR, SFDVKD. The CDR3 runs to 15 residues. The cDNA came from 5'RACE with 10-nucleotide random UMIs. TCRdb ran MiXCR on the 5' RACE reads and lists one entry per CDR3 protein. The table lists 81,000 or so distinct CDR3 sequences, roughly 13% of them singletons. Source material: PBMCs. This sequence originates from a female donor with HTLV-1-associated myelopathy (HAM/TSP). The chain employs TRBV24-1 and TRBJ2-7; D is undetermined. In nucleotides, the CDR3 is TGTGCCACCAGTGATCCCAGGACCCCCTCCTACGAGCAGTACTTC. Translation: CATSDPRTPSYEQYF.